This T cell receptor (beta chain) was captured by sequencing in a study of cytomegalovirus exposure and HLA in healthy donors. The PCR contained 60 Vbeta and 13 Jbeta primers. TCRdb's table, derived via immunoSEQ multiplex PCR, lists solely in-frame clones and lacks some. The data hold 160,000 or so clones, with around 85% observed a single time. This clone was counted a single time. The CDR3 consists of 16 residues. V lost 6 bases to trimming and J lost 0 bases, with 15 bases between them. Germline V lookup: CDR1 MDHEN, CDR2 SYDVKM. This TCR came from a man in his forties or fifties in good health and CMV-seropositive. The source material was PBMCs. This chain links TRBV28 with TRBJ2-1; a possible D gene is TRBD1 (6 bases). The CDR3 sequence: CASRRRGGSSYNEQFF. The CDR3 bases are TGTGCCAGCAGGAGGAGAGGGGGAAGCTCCTACAATGAGCAGTTCTTC.